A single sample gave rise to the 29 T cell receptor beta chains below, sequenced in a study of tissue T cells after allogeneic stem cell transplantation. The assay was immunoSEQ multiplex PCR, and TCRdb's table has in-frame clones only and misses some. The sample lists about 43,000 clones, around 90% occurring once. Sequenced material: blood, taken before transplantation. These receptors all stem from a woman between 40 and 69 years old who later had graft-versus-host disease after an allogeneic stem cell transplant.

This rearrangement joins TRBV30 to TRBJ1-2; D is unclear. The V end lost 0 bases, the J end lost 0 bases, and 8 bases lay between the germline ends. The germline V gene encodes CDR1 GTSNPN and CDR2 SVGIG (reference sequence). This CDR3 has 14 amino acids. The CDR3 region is CAWSVTRTNYGYTF. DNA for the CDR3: TGTGCCTGGAGTGTAACCCGGACTAACTATGGCTACACCTTC.

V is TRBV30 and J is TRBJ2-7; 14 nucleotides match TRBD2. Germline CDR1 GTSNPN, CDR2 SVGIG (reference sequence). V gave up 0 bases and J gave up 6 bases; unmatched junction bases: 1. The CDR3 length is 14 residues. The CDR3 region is CAWSVGTSGSEQYF. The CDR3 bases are TGTGCCTGGAGTGTAGGGACTAGCGGGAGCGAGCAGTACTTC.

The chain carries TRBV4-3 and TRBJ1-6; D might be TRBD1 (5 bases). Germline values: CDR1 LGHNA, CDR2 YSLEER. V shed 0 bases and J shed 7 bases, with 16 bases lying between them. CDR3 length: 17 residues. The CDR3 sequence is CASSQDLIRGVNSPLHF. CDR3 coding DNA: TGCGCCAGCAGCCAAGATCTTATACGGGGGGTGAATTCACCCCTCCACTTT.

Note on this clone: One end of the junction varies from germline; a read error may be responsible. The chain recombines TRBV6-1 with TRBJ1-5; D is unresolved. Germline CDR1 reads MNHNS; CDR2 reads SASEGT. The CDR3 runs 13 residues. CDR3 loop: CASSEASHQPQHF. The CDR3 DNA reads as TGTGCCAGCAGTGAAGCTAGCCATCAGCCCCAGCATTTT.

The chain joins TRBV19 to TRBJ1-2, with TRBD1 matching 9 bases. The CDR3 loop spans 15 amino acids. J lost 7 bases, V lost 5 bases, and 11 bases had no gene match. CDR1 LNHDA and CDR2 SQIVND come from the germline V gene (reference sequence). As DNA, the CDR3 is TGTGCCAGTAGTCCCACCATACAGGGGGCCGGTGGCTACACCTTC. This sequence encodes CASSPTIQGAGGYTF.

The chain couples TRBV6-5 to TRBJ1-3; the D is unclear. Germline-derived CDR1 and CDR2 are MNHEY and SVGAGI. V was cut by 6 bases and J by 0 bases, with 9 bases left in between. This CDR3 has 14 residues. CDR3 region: CASRGSLSGNTIYF. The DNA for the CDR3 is TGTGCCAGCAGAGGATCCCTCTCTGGAAACACCATATATTTT.

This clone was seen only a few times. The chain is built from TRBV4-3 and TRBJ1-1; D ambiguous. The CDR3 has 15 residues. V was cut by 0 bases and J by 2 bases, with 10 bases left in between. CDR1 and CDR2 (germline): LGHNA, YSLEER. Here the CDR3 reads CASSQDHLGNTEAFF. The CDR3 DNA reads TGCGCCAGCAGCCAAGATCATCTGGGTAACACTGAAGCTTTCTTT.

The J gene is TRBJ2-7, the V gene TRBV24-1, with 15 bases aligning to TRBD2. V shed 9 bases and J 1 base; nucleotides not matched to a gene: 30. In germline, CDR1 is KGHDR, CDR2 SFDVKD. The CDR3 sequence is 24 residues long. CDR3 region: CATHSGGLRCGLAGGPGKSYEQYF. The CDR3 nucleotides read TGTGCCACCCACTCTGGGGGTTTACGTTGTGGACTAGCGGGAGGGCCCGGAAAATCCTACGAGCAGTACTTC.

The CDR3 DNA sequence: TGTGCCAGCAGCGGCGGGACAGGGACTTCACCCCTCCACTTT. It is translated as CASSGGTGTSPLHF. The V gene is TRBV13, the J gene TRBJ1-6, with 9 nucleotides matching TRBD1. Germline V gene lookup returns CDR1 PRHDT and CDR2 FYEKMQ (reference sequence). The CDR3 totals 14 residues. The trim removed 5 bases at V and 9 bases at J, leaving 5 bases unmatched.

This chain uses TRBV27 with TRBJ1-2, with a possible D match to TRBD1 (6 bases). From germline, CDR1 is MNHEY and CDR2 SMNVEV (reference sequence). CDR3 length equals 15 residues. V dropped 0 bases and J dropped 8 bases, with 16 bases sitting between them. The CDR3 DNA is TGTGCCAGCAGTTTATCCATCGAGGGGGTCGGGGGCTACACCTTC. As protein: CASSLSIEGVGGYTF.

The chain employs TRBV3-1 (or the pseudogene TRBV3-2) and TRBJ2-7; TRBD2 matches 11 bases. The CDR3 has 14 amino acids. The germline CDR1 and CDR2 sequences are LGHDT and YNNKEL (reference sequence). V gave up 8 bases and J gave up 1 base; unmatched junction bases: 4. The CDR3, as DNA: TGTGCCAGCTTGGCTAGCGGGAGGTCCTACGAGCAGTACTTC. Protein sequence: CASLASGRSYEQYF.

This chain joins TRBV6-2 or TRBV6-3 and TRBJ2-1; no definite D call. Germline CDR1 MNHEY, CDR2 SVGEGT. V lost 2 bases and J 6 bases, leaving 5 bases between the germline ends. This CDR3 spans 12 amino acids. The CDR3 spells CASSYPPNEQFF. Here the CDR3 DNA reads TGTGCCAGCAGTTACCCACCCAATGAGCAGTTCTTC.

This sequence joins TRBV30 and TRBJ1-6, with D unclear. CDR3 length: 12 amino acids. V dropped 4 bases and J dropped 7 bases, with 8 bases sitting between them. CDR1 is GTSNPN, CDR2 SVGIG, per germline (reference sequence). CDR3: CAWTAFNSPLHF. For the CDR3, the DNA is TGTGCCTGGACTGCCTTCAATTCACCCCTCCACTTT.

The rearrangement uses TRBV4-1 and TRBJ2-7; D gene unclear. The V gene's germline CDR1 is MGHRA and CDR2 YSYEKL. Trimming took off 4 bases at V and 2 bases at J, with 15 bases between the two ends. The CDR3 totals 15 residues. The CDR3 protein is CASSPRAAATYEQYF. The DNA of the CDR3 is TGCGCCAGCAGCCCCCGGGCCGCCGCAACCTACGAGCAGTACTTC.

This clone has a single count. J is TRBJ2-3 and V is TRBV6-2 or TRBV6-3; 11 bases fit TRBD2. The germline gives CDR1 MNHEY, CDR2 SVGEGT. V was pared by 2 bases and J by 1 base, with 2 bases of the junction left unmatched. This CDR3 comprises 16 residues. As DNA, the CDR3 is TGTGCCAGCAGTTACCCGACTAGCGGGGGCACAGATACGCAGTATTTT. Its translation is CASSYPTSGGTDTQYF.

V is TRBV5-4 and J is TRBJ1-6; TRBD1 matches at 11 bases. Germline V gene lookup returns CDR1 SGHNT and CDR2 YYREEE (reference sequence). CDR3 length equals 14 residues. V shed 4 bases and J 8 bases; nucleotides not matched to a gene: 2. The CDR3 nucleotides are TGTGCCAGCAGCCGGGGACAGGGGGATTCACCCCTCCACTTT. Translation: CASSRGQGDSPLHF. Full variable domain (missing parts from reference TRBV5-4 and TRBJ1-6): ETGVTQSPTHLIKTRGQQVTLRCSSQSGHNTVSWYQQALGQGPQFIFQYYREEENGRGNFPPRFSGLQFPNYSSELNVNALELDDSALYLCASSRGQGDSPLHFGNGTRLTVT.

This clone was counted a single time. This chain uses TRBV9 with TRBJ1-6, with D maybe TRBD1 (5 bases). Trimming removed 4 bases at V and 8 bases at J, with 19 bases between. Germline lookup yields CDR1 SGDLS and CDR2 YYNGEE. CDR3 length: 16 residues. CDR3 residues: CASSPTTRVWDSPLHF. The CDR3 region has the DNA TGTGCCAGCAGCCCGACAACCAGGGTTTGGGATTCACCCCTCCACTTT.

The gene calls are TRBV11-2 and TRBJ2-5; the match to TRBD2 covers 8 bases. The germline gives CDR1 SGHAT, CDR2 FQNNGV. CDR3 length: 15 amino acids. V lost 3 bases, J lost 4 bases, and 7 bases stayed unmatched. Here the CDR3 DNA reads TGTGCCAGCAGCTTCAGCGGGAGTAGGGCAGAGACCCAGTACTTC. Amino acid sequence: CASSFSGSRAETQYF. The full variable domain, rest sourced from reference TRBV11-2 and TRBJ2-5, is EAGVAQSPRYKIIEKRQSVAFWCNPISGHATLYWYQQILGQGPKLLIQFQNNGVVDDSQLPKDRFSAERLKGVDSTLKIQPAKLEDSAVYLCASSFSGSRAETQYFGPGTRLLVL.

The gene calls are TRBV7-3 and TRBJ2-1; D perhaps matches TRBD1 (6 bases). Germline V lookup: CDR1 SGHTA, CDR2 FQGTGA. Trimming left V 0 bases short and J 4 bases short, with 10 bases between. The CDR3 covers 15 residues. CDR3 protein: CASSLTSTGYNEQFF. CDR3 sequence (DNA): TGTGCCAGCAGCTTAACGTCCACAGGGTACAATGAGCAGTTCTTC.

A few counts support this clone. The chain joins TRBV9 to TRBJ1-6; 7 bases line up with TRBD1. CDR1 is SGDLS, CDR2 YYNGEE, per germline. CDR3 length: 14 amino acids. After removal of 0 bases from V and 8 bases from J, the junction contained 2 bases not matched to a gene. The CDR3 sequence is CASSVGQGDSPLHF. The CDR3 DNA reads TGTGCCAGCAGCGTAGGACAGGGAGATTCACCCCTCCACTTT.

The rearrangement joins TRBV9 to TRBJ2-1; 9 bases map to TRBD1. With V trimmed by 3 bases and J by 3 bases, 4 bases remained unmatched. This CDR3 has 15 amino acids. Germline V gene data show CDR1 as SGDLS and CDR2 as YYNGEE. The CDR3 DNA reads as TGTGCCAGCAGCGGATACAGGGGGCACTACAATGAGCAGTTCTTC. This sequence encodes CASSGYRGHYNEQFF.

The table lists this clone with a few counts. The CDR3 DNA sequence: TGTGCCAGCAGCTTACTCCGGCGGGGATACAGTTCTGGAAACACCATATATTTT. It codes for CASSLLRRGYSSGNTIYF. This chain connects TRBV7-6 to TRBJ1-3, with D uncertain. Looked up from germline, CDR1 is SGHVS and CDR2 is FNYEAQ. This CDR3 spans 18 amino acids. V lost 2 bases and J 1 base, leaving 18 bases between the germline ends.

CDR3 in amino acids: CASSYAQVSYEQYF. The DNA of the CDR3 is TGTGCCAGCAGTTACGCACAGGTCTCCTACGAGCAGTACTTC. The chain joins TRBV6-5 to TRBJ2-7; tentative D call: TRBD1 (5 bases). Germline CDR1 is MNHEY and CDR2 is SVGAGI. Trimming took off 2 bases at V and 0 bases at J, with 8 bases between the two ends. The CDR3 spans 14 residues.

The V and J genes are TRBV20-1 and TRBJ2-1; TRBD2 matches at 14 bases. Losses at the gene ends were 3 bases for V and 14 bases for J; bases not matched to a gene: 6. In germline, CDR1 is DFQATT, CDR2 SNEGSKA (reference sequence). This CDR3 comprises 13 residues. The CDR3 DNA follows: TGCAGTGCTAGTCCCGGGACTAGCGGGAGAAAGTTCTTC. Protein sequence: CSASPGTSGRKFF.

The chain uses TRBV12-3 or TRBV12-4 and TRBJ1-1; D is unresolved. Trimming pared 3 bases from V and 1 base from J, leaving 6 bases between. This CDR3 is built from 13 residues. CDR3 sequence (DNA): TGTGCCAGCAGTTTGGAAACGAACACTGAAGCTTTCTTT. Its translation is CASSLETNTEAFF.

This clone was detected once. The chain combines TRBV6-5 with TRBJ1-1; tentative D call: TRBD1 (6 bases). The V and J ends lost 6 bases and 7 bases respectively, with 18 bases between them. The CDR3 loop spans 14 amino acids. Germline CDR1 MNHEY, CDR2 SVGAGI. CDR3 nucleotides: TGTGCCAGCAGCAACCCAGGGGATCGAGGTGAAGCTTTCTTT. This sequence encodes CASSNPGDRGEAFF.

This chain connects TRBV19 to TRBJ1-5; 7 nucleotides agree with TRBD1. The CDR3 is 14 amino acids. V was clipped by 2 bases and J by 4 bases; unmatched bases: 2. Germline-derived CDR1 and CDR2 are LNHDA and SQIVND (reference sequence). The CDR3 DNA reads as TGTGCCAGTAGTATACAGGGGGAAAATCAGCCCCAGCATTTT. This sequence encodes CASSIQGENQPQHF.

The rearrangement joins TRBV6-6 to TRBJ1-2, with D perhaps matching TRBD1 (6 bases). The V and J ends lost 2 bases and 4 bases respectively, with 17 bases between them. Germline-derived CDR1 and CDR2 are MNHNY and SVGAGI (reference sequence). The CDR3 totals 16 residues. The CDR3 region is CASSYHAGQGTYGYTF. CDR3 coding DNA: TGTGCCAGCAGTTACCACGCCGGGCAGGGGACCTATGGCTACACCTTC.

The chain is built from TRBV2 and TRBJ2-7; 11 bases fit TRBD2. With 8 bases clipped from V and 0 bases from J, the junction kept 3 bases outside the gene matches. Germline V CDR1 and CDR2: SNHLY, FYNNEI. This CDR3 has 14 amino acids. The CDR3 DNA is TGTGCCAGCGCCGGGACTAGCGGCTCCTACGAGCAGTACTTC. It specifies CASAGTSGSYEQYF.